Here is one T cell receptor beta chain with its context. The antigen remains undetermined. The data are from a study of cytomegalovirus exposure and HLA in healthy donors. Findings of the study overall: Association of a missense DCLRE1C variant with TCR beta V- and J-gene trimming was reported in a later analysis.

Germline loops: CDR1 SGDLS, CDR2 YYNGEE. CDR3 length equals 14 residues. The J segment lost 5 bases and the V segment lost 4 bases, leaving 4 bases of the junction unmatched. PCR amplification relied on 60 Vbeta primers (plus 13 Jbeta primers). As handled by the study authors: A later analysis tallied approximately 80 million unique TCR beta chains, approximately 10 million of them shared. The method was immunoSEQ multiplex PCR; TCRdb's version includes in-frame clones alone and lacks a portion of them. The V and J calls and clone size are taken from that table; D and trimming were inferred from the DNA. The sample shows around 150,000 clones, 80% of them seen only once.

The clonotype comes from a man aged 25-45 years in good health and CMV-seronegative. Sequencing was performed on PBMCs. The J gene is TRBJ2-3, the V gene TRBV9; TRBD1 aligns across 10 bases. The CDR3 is CASSRDRGLDTQYF. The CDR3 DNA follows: TGTGCCAGCAGCAGGGACAGGGGATTAGATACGCAGTATTTT.